These 13 T cell receptor beta chains came from one sample sequenced in a study of shared clonotypes between healthy human individuals. TCRdb's copy holds only in-frame clones and misses some; the assay was immunoSEQ multiplex PCR. The sample lists about 820,000 clones, approximately 92% seen once, with 24% in the top ten. Naive CD8 cells, CD45RO-negative and positively selected for CCR7, excluded terminally differentiated effector memory CD45RA+ cells. Sequenced input: naive CD8+ T cells sorted from blood. These receptors all come from a man younger than 45 in good health.

This chain links TRBV5-1 with TRBJ2-5; TRBD2 is a possible D gene (6 bases). V lost 4 bases and J 1 base, leaving 11 bases between the germline ends. Germline loops: CDR1 SGHRS, CDR2 YFSETQ. This CDR3 has 14 amino acids. As DNA, the CDR3 is TGCGCCAGCAGCCCTAGACTAGTCCAAGAGACCCAGTACTTC. Encoded protein: CASSPRLVQETQYF.

For this clone: Its ends do not fully match the called genes, so a read error is possible. V gene TRBV7-7 combines with J gene TRBJ2-1; D uncertain. Germline lookup yields CDR1 SSHAT and CDR2 FNYEAQ (reference sequence). The CDR3 runs to 14 residues. Here the CDR3 reads CASSLELAYNEQFF. Written as DNA, the CDR3 is TGTGCTAGCAGCTTAGAACTGGCCTACAATGAGCAGTTCTTC.

The chain is built from TRBV27 and TRBJ2-1, with TRBD2 identical over 8 bases. This CDR3 has 15 amino acids. Unmatched junction bases numbered 6, after V lost 3 bases and J lost 5 bases. CDR1 and CDR2 (germline): MNHEY, SMNVEV (reference sequence). The CDR3 DNA is TGTGCCAGCAGTTTTTGGCGGGAGGAAAACAATGAGCAGTTCTTC. This codes for CASSFWREENNEQFF.

The chain uses TRBV27 and TRBJ1-6; TRBD1 agrees at 10 bases. This CDR3 is built from 16 residues. Per germline, CDR1 MNHEY and CDR2 SMNVEV (reference sequence). V trimming: 6 bases; J trimming: 7 bases; junction bases outside the gene matches: 9. CDR3 region: CASSLMPGQGNSPLHF. The CDR3 DNA reads TGTGCCAGCAGCCTTATGCCGGGACAGGGGAATTCACCCCTCCACTTT.

The sample holds a few counts of this clone. The V and J genes are TRBV10-3 and TRBJ2-7, with 11 nucleotides matching TRBD2. The CDR3 sequence is 18 residues long. Trimming at V came to 0 bases and at J to 4 bases, leaving 11 bases not matched to a gene. Germline CDR1 ENHRY, CDR2 SYGVKD. The CDR3 nucleotides are TGTGCCATCAGTGAGTCAAGGGGTTTGACTAGCGGGATTTACGAGCAGTACTTC. Translated: CAISESRGLTSGIYEQYF.

The chain combines TRBV11-2 with TRBJ1-1; the match to TRBD1 covers 8 bases. Germline trimming cut 1 base from V and 8 bases from J; bases unmatched to any gene: 0. Germline V gene lookup returns CDR1 SGHAT and CDR2 FQNNGV. There are 12 residues in the CDR3. CDR3 DNA sequence: TGTGCCAGCAGCTTAGGACAGGGGGAAGCTTTCTTT. It encodes CASSLGQGEAFF.

The rearrangement joins TRBV27 to TRBJ1-1, with D perhaps matching TRBD1 (5 bases). The V and J ends lost 5 bases and 0 bases respectively, with 16 bases between them. This CDR3 has 16 residues. Germline V gives CDR1 MNHEY, CDR2 SMNVEV (reference sequence). Written as DNA, the CDR3 is TGTGCCAGCAGTCAGGCTCAGGGTGGAGTGAACACTGAAGCTTTCTTT. Translation: CASSQAQGGVNTEAFF.

Regarding this clone: Other DNA sequences from this sample encode an identical CDR3 as well. The V gene is TRBV5-6, the J gene TRBJ2-1; TRBD1 is a possible D gene (6 bases). The ends were cut back, 4 bases at V and 7 bases at J, with 9 bases in the middle. The CDR3 spans 12 residues. The germline CDR1 and CDR2 sequences are SGHDT and YYEEEE. This CDR3 is CASSVQGNEQFF. CDR3 DNA: TGTGCCAGCAGCGTGCAGGGGAATGAGCAGTTCTTC.

This rearrangement joins TRBV27 to TRBJ2-2, with D unresolved. The CDR3 runs 15 residues. The V end was cut by 3 bases, the J end by 1 base, with 9 bases between. Germline values: CDR1 MNHEY, CDR2 SMNVEV (reference sequence). CDR3 coding DNA: TGTGCCAGCAGTTTTTATAGGCGGAACACCGGGGAGCTGTTTTTT. Amino acids: CASSFYRRNTGELFF.

Concerning this clone: Other DNA sequences in this specimen translate into the identical CDR3. The chain uses TRBV29-1 and TRBJ2-7; 11 bases agree with TRBD1. Trimming at V came to 6 bases and at J to 3 bases, leaving 7 bases not matched to a gene. The germline V gene has CDR1 SQVTM and CDR2 ANQGSEA. The CDR3 has 14 amino acids. Here the CDR3 reads CSVSGQGAFYEQYF. CDR3 sequence (DNA): TGCAGCGTCTCAGGACAGGGGGCTTTCTACGAGCAGTACTTC.

The CDR3 sequence: CASSSALGSYEQYF. In DNA, the CDR3 is TGTGCCAGCAGTTCGGCACTAGGTTCCTACGAGCAGTACTTC. This chain links TRBV7-9 with TRBJ2-7; possibly TRBD2 for D (5 bases). Germline loops: CDR1 SEHNR, CDR2 FQNEAQ (reference sequence). With 6 bases removed from V and 1 base from J, the gap between germline ends came to 13 bases. This CDR3 has 14 amino acids.

The chain uses TRBV29-1 and TRBJ2-1; TRBD2 aligns across 11 bases. The CDR3 extends over 17 amino acids. Germline loops: CDR1 SQVTM, CDR2 ANQGSEA. V lost 5 bases, J lost 7 bases, and 16 bases stayed unmatched. The CDR3 is CSVSHGASGGTGNEQFF. The CDR3 DNA reads as TGCAGCGTTTCTCATGGGGCTAGCGGGGGGACTGGGAATGAGCAGTTCTTC.

This chain connects TRBV19 to TRBJ2-7; 7 bases fit TRBD1. Per the germline V gene, CDR1 is LNHDA and CDR2 is SQIVND (reference sequence). This CDR3 is 14 amino acids long. J gave up 2 bases and V 7 bases, and 8 bases lay outside the gene matches. The CDR3 spells CASNEGQSPYEQYF. As DNA, the CDR3 is TGTGCCAGTAACGAGGGACAGAGTCCCTACGAGCAGTACTTC.